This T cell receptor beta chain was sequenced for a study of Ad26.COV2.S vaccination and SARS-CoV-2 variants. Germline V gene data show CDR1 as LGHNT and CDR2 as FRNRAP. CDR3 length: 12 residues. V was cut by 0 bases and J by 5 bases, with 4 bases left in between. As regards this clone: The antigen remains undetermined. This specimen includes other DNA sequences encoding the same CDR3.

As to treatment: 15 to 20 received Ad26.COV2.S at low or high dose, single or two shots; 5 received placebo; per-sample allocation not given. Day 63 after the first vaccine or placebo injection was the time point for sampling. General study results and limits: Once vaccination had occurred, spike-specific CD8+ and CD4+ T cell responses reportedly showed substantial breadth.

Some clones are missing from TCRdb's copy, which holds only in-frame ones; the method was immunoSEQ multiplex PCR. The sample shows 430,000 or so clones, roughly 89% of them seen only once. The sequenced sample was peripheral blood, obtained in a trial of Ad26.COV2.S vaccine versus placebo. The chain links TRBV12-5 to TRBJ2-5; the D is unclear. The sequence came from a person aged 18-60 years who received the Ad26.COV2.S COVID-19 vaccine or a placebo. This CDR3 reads CASGLVEETQYF. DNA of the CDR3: TGTGCTAGTGGTTTGGTAGAGGAGACCCAGTACTTC.